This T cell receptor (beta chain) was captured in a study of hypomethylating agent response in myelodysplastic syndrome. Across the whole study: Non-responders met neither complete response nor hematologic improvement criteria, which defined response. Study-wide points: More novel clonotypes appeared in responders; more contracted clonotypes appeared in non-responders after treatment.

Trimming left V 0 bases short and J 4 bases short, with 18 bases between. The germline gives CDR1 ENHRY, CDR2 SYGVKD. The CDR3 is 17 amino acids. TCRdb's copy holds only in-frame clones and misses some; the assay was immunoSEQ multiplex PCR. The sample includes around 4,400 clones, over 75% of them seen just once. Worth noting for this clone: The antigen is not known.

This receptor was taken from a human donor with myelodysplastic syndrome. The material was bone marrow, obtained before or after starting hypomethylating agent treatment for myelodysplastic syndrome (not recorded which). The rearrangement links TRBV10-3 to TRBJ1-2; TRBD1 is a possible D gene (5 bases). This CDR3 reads CAISESTTRGGIYGYTF. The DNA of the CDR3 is TGTGCCATCAGTGAGTCGACGACCCGGGGGGGGATCTATGGCTACACCTTC.